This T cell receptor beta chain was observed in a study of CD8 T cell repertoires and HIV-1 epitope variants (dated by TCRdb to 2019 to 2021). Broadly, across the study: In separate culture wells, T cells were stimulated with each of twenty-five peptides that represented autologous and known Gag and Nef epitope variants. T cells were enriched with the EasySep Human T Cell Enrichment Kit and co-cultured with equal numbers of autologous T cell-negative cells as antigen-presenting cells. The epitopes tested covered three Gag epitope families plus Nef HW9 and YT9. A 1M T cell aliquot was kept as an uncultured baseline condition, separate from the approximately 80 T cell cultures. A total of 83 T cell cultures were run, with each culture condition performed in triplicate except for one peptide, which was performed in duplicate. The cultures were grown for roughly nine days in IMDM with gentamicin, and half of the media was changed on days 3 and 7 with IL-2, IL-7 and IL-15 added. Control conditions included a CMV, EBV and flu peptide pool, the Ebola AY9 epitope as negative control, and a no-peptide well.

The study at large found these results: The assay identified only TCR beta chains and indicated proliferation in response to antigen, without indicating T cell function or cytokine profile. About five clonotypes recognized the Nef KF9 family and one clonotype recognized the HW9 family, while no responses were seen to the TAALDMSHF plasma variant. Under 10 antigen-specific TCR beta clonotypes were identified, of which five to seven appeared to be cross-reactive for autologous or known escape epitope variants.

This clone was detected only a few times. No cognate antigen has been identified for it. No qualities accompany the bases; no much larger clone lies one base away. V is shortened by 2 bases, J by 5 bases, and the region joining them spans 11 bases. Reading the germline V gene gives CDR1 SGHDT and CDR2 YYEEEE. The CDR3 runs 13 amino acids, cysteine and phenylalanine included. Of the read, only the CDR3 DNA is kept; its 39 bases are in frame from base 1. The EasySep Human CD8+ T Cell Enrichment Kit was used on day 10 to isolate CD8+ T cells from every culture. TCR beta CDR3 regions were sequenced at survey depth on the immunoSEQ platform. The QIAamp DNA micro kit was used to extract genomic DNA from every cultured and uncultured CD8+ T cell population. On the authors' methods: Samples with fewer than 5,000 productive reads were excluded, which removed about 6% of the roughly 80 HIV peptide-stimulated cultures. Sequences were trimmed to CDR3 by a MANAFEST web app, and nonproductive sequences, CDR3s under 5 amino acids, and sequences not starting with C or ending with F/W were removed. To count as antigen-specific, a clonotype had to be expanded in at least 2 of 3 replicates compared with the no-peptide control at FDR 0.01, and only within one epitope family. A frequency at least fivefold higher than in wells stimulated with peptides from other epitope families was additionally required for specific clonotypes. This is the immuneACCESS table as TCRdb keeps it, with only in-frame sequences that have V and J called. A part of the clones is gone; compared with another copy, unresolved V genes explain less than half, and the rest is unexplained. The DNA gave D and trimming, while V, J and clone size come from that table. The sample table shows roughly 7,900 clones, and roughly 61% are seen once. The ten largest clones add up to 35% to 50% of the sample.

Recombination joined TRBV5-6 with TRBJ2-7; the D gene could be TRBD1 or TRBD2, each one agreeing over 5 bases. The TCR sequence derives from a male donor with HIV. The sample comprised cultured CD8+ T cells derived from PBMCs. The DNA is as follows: TGTGCCAGCAGCTTCGGGGCGATCGACGAGCAGTACTTC. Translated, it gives CASSFGAIDEQYF.